A selection of T cell receptor beta chains follows, all from one sample in a study of beta chain features in type 1 diabetes. Sequencing was performed with immunoSEQ multiplex PCR; in TCRdb, only in-frame clones are kept and a portion is missing. In the table there are roughly 300,000 clones, around 8.5% of which are singletons. Sequencing used central memory CD4+ T cells from blood. The receptors originated from a man aged 30 to 45 with type 1 diabetes. CDR3s leave out the opening cysteine and the closing phenylalanine or tryptophan. Fields, in order: CDR3 length, V gene, clone size, CDR3 protein. For some rows the clone size is stated as once, few or many, or as a class when expanded; others skip it.

length: 12
V: TRBV5-6
size: .
CDR3: ASSLGRVSSPLH

length: 13
V: TRBV13
size: few
CDR3: ASTLGGRNTYEQY

length: 11
V: TRBV29-1
size: .
CDR3: SVERDRVGEQY

length: 13
V: TRBV5-4
size: few
CDR3: ASRETSGDQETQY

length: 14
V: TRBV19
size: .
CDR3: ASSPIRDRGLYEQY

length: 12
V: TRBV5-6
size: .
CDR3: ASSPDRLTDTQY

length: 14
V: TRBV5-4
size: few
CDR3: ASTVSGGSNTGELF

length: 11
V: TRBV7-2
size: few
CDR3: ASSLIIGYEQY

length: 13
V: TRBV11-2
size: .
CDR3: ASSSGQGVPHEQF

length: 13
V: TRBV4-3
size: few
CDR3: ASSQTGTQNEKLF

length: 14
V: TRBV5-6
size: .
CDR3: ASSWRTGWGTDTQY

length: 15
V: TRBV5-1
size: few
CDR3: ASSTGTGGLGMTEAF

length: 13
V: TRBV29-1
size: few
CDR3: SVEGLAGGLIEQF

length: 14
V: TRBV7-2
size: few
CDR3: ASSEVGLPNPRTQY

length: 11
V: TRBV27
size: few
CDR3: ASSLTGNYGYT

length: 9
V: TRBV7-9
size: .
CDR3: ASSSVQEQF

length: 13
V: TRBV14
size: many
CDR3: ASSQLAGAGDEQF

length: 13
V: TRBV7-2
size: few
CDR3: ASSWTSGDADTQY

length: 10
V: TRBV10-3
size: .
CDR3: AIRGASNEQF

length: 12
V: TRBV5-1
size: .
CDR3: ASSRGTADTEAF

length: 11
V: TRBV7-2
size: few
CDR3: ASSYDDNYGYT

length: 14
V: TRBV18
size: .
CDR3: ASSPSYAGDSYGYT

length: 18
V: TRBV23-1
size: .
CDR3: ASSQSGWTGIVAGAYEQY

length: 14
V: TRBV6-5
size: .
CDR3: ASSYSSNQPNYGYT

length: 9
V: TRBV7-9
size: many
CDR3: ASSRGTEAF

length: 15
V: TRBV27
size: few
CDR3: ASSPKGGPLLSYGYT

length: 15
V: TRBV5-6
size: few
CDR3: ASSLEAARVYNSPLH

length: 11
V: TRBV10-2
size: .
CDR3: ASTYGGAETQY

length: 15
V: TRBV11-2
size: .
CDR3: ASSLVQLSRGTETQY

length: 11
V: TRBV18
size: .
CDR3: ASSGTANYEQY

length: 13
V: TRBV7-2
size: many
CDR3: ASSPTHGGNNEQF

length: 13
V: TRBV28
size: .
CDR3: ASSFEHSGANVLT

length: 12
V: TRBV6-5
size: .
CDR3: ASSYSGRQTEAF

length: 10
V: TRBV29-1
size: few
CDR3: SVGWRGVEQF

length: 14
V: TRBV7-2
size: .
CDR3: ASSGRQGEGAYGYT

length: 13
V: TRBV7-2
size: .
CDR3: ASRPGLGDTDTQY

length: 13
V: TRBV28
size: .
CDR3: ASSYSGTEGTEAF

length: 13
V: TRBV7-7
size: few
CDR3: ASSMGTGALYEQY

length: 10
V: TRBV29-1
size: few
CDR3: SVVPGTDTQY

length: 12
V: TRBV27
size: few
CDR3: ASSLQLGVTEAF

length: 15
V: TRBV7-6
size: few
CDR3: ASRPSGLPRLEETQY

length: 15
V: TRBV11-2
size: few
CDR3: ASSSTGWYEVAEEQF

length: 12
V: TRBV7-2
size: .
CDR3: ASRRQGDKNIQY

length: 14
V: TRBV6-6
size: .
CDR3: ASGGQGASSGNTIY

length: 11
V: TRBV11-2
size: once
CDR3: ASSPRMNTEAF

length: 12
V: TRBV25-1
size: .
CDR3: ASSDSDSYQPQH